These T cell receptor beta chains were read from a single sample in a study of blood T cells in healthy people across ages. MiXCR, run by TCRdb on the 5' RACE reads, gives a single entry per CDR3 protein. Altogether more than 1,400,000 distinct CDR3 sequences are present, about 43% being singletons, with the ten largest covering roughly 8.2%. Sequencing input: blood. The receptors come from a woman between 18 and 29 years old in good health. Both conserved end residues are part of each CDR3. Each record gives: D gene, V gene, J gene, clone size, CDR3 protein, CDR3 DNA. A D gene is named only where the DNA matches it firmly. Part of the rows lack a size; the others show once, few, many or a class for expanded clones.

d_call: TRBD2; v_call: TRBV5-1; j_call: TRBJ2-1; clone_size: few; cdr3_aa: CASRELAGVTVRENNEQFF; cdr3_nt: TGCGCCAGCAGGGAACTAGCGGGAGTTACGGTTCGGGAAAATAATGAGCAGTTCTTC
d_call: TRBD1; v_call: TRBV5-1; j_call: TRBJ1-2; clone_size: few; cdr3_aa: CASSSDRGGDGYTF; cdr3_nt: TGCGCCAGCAGCTCGGACAGGGGAGGCGATGGCTACACCTTC
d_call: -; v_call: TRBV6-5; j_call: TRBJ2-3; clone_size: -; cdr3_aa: CASSYSSPTDTQYF; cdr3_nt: TGTGCCAGCAGTTACTCGAGCCCCACAGATACGCAGTATTTT
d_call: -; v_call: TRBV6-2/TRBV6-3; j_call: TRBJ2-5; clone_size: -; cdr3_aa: CASSGIHGPETQYF; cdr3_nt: TGTGCCAGCAGTGGGATTCATGGACCAGAGACCCAGTACTTC
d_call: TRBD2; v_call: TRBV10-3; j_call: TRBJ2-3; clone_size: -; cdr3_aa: CAISVAGVPSSTDAQYF; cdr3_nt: TGTGCCATCTCCGTAGCGGGGGTACCTAGTAGCACAGATGCGCAGTATTTT
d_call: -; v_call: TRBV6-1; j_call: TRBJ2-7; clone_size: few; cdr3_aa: CASSREEGRYEQYF; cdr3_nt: TGTGCCAGCTCCCGAGAAGAGGGGCGGTACGAGCAGTACTTC
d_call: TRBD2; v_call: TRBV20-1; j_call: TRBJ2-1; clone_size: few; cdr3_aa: CSASPGTSGYNEQFF; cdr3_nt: TGCAGTGCTAGTCCGGGGACTAGCGGCTACAATGAGCAGTTCTTC
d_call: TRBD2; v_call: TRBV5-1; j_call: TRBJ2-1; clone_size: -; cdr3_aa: CASSLAPGGQGNEQFF; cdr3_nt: TGCGCCAGCAGCTTGGCCCCGGGGGGGCAGGGCAATGAGCAGTTCTTC
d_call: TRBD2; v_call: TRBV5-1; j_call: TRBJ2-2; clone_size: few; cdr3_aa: CASSLTSGSRDTGELFF; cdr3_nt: TGCGCCAGCAGCTTGACTAGCGGGAGCCGCGACACCGGGGAGCTGTTTTTT
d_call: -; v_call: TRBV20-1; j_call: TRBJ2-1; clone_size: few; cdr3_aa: CSASSGPNEQFF; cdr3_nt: TGCAGTGCTAGTTCAGGCCCCAATGAGCAGTTCTTC
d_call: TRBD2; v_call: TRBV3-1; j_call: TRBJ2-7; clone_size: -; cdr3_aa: CASSQRLAGRNEQYF; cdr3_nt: TGTGCCAGCAGCCAAAGGCTAGCGGGTAGAAATGAGCAGTACTTC
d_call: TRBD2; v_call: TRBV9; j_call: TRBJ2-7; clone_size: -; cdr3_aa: CASSVVRGAGGSYNEQYF; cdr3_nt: TGTGCCAGCAGCGTAGTTAGGGGGGCGGGAGGGTCCTACAATGAGCAGTACTTC
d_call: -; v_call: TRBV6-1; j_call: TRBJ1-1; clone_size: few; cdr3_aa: CASSEGGEVPTEAFF; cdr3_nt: TGTGCCAGCAGTGAAGGCGGTGAGGTACCCACTGAAGCTTTCTTT
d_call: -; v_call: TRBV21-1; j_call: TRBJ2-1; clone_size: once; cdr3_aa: CASSKGRGQPAYNEQFF; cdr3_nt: TGTGCCAGCAGCAAAGGAAGGGGACAGCCGGCCTACAATGAGCAGTTCTTC
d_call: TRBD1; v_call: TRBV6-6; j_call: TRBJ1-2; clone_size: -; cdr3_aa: CASSYLGQGVYGYTF; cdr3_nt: TGTGCCAGCAGTTACTTGGGACAGGGGGTCTATGGCTACACCTTC
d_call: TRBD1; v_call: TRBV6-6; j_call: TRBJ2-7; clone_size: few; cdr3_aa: CASSYPGTGGHEQYF; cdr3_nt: TGTGCCAGCAGTTACCCGGGGACAGGGGGTCACGAGCAGTACTTC
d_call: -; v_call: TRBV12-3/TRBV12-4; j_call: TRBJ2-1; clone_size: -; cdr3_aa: CASSFTPPVAGRPNEQFF; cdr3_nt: TGTGCCAGCAGTTTCACCCCCCCAGTGGCGGGAAGACCAAATGAGCAGTTCTTC
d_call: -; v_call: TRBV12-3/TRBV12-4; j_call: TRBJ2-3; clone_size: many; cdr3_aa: CASSLGRGDTQYF; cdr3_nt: TGTGCCAGCAGTTTGGGTAGGGGAGATACGCAGTATTTT
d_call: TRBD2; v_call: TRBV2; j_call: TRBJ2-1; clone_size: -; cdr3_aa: CASSSGTISNEQFF; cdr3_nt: TGTGCCAGCAGCTCCGGGACTATCAGCAATGAGCAGTTCTTC
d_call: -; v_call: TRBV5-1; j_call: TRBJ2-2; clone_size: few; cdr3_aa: CASSSGQSITGELFF; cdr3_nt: TGCGCCAGCAGCTCTGGACAGAGTATCACCGGGGAGCTGTTTTTT
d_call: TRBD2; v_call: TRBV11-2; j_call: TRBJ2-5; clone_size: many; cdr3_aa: CASSLGGLAGGETQYF; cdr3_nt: TGTGCCAGCAGCTTAGGGGGACTAGCGGGGGGAGAGACCCAGTACTTC
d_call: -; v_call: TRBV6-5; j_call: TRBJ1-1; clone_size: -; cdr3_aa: CASSRRGRQAEAFF; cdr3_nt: TGTGCCAGCAGCCGAAGGGGCCGGCAGGCTGAAGCTTTCTTT
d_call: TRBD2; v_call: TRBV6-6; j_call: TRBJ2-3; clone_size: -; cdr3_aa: CASRYLAGASDTQYF; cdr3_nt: TGTGCCAGCAGGTACCTAGCGGGGGCGTCAGATACGCAGTATTTT
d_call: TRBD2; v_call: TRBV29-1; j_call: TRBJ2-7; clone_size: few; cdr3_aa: CSVAGESYEQYF; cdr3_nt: TGCAGCGTAGCGGGGGAGTCCTACGAGCAGTACTTC
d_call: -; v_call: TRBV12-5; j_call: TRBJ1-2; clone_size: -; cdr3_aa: CASGPPIGLITYGYTF; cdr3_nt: TGTGCTAGTGGCCCCCCAATCGGCCTTATCACCTATGGCTACACCTTC
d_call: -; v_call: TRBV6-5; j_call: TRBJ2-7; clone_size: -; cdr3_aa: CASSYNSGGEQYF; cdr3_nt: TGTGCCAGCAGTTACAACAGTGGGGGTGAGCAGTACTTC
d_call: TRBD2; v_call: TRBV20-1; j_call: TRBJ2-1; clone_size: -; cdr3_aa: CSASPGGSGGYNEQFF; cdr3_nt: TGCAGTGCTAGCCCCGGGGGGAGCGGGGGTTACAATGAGCAGTTCTTC
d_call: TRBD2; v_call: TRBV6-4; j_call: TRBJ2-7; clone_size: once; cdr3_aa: CASSDQAGGHNEQYF; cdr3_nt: TGTGCCAGCAGTGACCAAGCGGGGGGACACAATGAGCAGTACTTC
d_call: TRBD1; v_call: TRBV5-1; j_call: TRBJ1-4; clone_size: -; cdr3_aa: CASSSQGQDEKLFF; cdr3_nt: TGCGCCAGCAGCTCGCAGGGACAGGATGAAAAACTGTTTTTT
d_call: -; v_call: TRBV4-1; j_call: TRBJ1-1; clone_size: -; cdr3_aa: CASSQDIDGTEAFF; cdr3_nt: TGCGCCAGCAGCCAAGACATCGACGGCACTGAAGCTTTCTTT
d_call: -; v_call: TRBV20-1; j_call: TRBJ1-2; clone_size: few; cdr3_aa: CSASKQGKANYGYTF; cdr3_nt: TGCAGTGCTAGTAAACAGGGAAAGGCTAACTATGGCTACACCTTC
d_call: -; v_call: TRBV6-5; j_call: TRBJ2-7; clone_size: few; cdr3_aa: CASSTTPSDSYEQYF; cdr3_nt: TGTGCCAGCAGTACCACTCCTTCGGACTCCTACGAGCAGTACTTC
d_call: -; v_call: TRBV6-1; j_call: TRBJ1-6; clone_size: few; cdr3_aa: CASSEGGGFNSPLHF; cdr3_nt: TGTGCCAGCAGTGAAGGGGGGGGATTTAATTCACCCCTCCACTTT
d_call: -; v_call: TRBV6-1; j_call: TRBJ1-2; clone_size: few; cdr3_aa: CASSQGPMGGYTF; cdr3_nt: TGTGCCAGCAGTCAAGGGCCGATGGGGGGCTACACCTTC
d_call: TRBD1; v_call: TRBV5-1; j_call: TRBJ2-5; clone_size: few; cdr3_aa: CASSEGTVRETQYF; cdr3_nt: TGCGCCAGCAGCGAAGGGACAGTCAGGGAGACCCAGTACTTC
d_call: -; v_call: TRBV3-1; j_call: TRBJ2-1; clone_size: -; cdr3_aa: CASSQGGLDSEQFF; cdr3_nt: TGTGCCAGCAGTCAAGGGGGGCTAGACAGTGAGCAGTTCTTC
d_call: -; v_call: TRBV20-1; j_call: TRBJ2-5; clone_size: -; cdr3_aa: CSAWRGVAETQYF; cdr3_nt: TGCAGTGCTTGGAGGGGGGTGGCAGAGACCCAGTACTTC
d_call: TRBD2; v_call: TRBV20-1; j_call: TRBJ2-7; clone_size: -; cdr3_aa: CSAQTGTGGYEQYF; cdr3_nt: TGCAGTGCTCAGACCGGGACCGGGGGGTACGAGCAGTACTTC
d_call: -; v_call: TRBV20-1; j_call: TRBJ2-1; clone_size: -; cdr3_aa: CSARDNMIGNEQFF; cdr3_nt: TGCAGTGCTAGAGACAACATGATTGGTAATGAGCAGTTCTTC
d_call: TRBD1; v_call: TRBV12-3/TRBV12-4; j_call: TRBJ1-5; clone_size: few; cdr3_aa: CASSLIVQGAQPQHF; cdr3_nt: TGTGCCAGCAGTTTAATTGTGCAGGGGGCACAGCCCCAGCATTTT
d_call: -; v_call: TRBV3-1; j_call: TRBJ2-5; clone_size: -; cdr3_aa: CASSQDIAGQETQYF; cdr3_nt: TGTGCCAGCAGCCAAGATATCGCAGGCCAAGAGACCCAGTACTTC
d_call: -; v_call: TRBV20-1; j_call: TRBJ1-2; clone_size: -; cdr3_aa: CSVKGLREGYGYTF; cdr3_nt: TGCAGTGTCAAGGGACTCCGGGAGGGCTATGGCTACACCTTC
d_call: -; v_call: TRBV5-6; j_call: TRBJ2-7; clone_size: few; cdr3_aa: CASSFLADSSYEQYF; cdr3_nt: TGTGCCAGCAGCTTTTTGGCGGACAGCTCCTACGAGCAGTACTTC
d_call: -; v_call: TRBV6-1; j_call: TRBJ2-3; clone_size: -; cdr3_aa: CASSAIRTDTQYF; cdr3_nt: TGTGCCAGTTCTGCTATCCGCACAGATACGCAGTATTTT
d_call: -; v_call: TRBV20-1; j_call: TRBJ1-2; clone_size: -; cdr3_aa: CSARGQAKNYGYTF; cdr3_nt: TGCAGTGCTAGAGGACAGGCTAAGAACTATGGCTACACTTTC
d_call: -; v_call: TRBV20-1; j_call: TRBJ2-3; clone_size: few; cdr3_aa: CSAMSISTDTQYF; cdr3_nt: TGCAGTGCTATGTCCATTAGCACAGATACGCAGTATTTT
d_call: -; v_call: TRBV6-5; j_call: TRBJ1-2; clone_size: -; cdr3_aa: CASSPSEVVYGYTF; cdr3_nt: TGTGCCAGCAGTCCTAGCGAGGTAGTCTATGGCTACACCTTC
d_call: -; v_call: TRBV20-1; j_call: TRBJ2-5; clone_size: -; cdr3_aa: CSAAKASNEQYF; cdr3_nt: TGCAGTGCTGCGAAGGCCAGCAATGAGCAGTACTTC
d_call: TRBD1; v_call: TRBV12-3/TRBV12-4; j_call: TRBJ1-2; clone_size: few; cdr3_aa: CATGYRGPYGYTF; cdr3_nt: TGTGCCACGGGATACAGGGGCCCCTATGGCTACACCTTC
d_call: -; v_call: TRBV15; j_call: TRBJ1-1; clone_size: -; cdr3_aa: CATSRGVEKTEAFF; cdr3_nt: TGTGCCACCAGCAGGGGCGTTGAGAAGACTGAAGCTTTCTTT
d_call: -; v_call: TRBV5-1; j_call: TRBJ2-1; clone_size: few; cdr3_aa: CASRSPGPYNEQFF; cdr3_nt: TGCGCCAGCCGCTCCCCGGGACCCTACAATGAGCAGTTCTTC
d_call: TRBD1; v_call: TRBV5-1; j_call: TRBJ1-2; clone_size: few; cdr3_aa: CASTMGQGDYGYTF; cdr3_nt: TGCGCCAGCACAATGGGACAGGGAGACTATGGCTACACCTTC
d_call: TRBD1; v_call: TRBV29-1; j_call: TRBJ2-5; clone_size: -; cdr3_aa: CSGRQGNQETQYF; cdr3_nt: TGCAGCGGCCGACAGGGAAACCAAGAGACCCAGTACTTC
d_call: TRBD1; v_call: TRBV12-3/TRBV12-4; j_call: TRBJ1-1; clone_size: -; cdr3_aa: CASSPYTGGRDTEAFF; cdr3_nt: TGTGCCAGCAGTCCTTACACAGGGGGTAGGGACACTGAAGCTTTCTTT
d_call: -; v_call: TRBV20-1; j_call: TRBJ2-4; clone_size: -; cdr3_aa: CSARDRGYNEQYF; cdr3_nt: TGCAGTGCTAGAGATAGAGGGTACAATGAGCAGTACTTC
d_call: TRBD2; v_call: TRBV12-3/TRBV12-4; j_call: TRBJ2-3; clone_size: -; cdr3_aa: CASSSPRAGVGDTQYF; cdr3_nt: TGTGCCAGCAGTTCGCCAAGAGCGGGGGTTGGAGATACGCAGTATTTT
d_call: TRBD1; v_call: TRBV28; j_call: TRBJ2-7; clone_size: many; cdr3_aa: CASSFPGQGYEQYF; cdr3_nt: TGTGCCAGCAGTTTTCCGGGACAGGGTTACGAGCAGTACTTC
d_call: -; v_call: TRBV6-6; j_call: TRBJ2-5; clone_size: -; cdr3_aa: CASSYVRRGDQETQYF; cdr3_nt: TGTGCCAGCAGTTACGTGAGGAGGGGGGACCAAGAGACCCAGTACTTC
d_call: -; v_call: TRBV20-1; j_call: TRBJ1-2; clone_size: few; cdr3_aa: CSARDPRGNGYTF; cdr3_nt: TGCAGTGCTAGAGATCCGAGGGGGAATGGCTACACCTTC
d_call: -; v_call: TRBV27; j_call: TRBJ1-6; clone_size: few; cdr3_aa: CASSLRAPNSPLHF; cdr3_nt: TGTGCCAGCAGTTTGCGGGCCCCCAATTCACCCCTCCACTTT